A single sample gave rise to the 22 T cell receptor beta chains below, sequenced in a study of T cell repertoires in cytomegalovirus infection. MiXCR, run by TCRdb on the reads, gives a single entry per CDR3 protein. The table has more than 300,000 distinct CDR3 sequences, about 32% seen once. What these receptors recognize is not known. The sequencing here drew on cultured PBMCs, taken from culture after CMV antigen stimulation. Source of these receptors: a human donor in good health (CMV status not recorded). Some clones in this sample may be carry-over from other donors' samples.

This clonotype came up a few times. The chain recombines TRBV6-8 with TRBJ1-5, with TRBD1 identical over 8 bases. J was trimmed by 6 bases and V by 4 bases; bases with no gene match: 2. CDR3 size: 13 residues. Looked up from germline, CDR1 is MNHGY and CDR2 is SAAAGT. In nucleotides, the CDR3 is TGTGCCAGCAGTTTTCAGGGGGCTCAGCCCCAGCATTTT. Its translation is CASSFQGAQPQHF.

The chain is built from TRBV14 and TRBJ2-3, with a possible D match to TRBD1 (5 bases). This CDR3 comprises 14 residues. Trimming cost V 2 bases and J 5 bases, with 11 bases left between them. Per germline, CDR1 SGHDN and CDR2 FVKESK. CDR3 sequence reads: CASSQRGRKDTQYF. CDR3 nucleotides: TGTGCCAGCAGCCAAAGGGGCCGGAAAGATACGCAGTATTTT.

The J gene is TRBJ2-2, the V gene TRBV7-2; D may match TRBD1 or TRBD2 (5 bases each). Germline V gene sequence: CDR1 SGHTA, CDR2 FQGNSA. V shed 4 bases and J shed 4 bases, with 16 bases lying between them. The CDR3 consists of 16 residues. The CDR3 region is CASSSGPWEITGELFF. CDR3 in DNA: TGTGCCAGCAGCTCGGGACCTTGGGAAATCACCGGGGAGCTGTTTTTT.

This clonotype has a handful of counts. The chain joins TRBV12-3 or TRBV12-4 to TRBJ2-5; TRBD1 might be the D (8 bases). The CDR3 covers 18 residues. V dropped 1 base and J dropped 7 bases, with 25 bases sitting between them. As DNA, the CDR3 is TGTGCCAGCAGTTTAGTAATAGGAGACAGGGGAGGGTCAGCGACCCAGTACTTC. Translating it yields CASSLVIGDRGGSATQYF.

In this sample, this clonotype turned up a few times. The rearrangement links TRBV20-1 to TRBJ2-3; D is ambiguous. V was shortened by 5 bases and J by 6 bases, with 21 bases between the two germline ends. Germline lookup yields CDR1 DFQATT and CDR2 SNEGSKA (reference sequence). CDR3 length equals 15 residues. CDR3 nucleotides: TGCAGTGCTGAGGACCCCAAGGGCCTCTGGGATACGCAGTATTTT. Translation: CSAEDPKGLWDTQYF.

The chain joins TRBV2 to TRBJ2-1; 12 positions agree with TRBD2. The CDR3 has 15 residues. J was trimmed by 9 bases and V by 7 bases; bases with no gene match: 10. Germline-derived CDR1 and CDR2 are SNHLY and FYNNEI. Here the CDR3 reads CASTEGLAGGSEQFF. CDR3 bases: TGTGCCAGCACAGAGGGGCTAGCGGGAGGGAGTGAGCAGTTCTTC. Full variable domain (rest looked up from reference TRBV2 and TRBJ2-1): EPEVTQTPSHQVTQMGQEVILRCVPISNHLYFYWYRQILGQKVEFLVSFYNNEISEKSEIFDDQFSVERPDGSNFTLKIRSTKLEDSAMYFCASTEGLAGGSEQFFGPGTRLTVL.

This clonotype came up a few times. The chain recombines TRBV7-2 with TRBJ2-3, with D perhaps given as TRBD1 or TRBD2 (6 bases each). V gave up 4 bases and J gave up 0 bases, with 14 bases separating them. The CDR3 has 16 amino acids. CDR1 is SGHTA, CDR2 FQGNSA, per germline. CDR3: CASSSRGDVSTDTQYF. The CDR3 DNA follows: TGTGCCAGCAGCTCTAGGGGGGACGTAAGCACAGATACGCAGTATTTT.

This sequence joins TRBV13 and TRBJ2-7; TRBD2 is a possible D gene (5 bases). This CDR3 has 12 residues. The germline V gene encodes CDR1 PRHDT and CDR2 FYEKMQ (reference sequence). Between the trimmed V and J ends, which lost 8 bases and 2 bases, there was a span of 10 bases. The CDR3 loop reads CASGTGAYEQYV. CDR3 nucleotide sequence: TGTGCCAGCGGCACCGGGGCCTACGAGCAGTACGTC.

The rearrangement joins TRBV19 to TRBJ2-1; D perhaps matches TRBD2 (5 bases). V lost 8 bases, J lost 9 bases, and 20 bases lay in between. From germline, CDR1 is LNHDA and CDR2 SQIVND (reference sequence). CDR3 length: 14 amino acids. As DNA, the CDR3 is TGTGCCAGTGGAGGTATGGGAGCGGCAATTGAGCAGTTCTTC. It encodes CASGGMGAAIEQFF.

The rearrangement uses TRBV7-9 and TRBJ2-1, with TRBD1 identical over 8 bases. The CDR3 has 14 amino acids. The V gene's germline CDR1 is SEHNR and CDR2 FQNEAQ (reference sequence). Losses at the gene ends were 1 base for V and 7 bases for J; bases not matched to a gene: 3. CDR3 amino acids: CASSLGQGLNEQFF. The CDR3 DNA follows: TGTGCCAGCAGCTTAGGACAGGGGCTGAATGAGCAGTTCTTC.

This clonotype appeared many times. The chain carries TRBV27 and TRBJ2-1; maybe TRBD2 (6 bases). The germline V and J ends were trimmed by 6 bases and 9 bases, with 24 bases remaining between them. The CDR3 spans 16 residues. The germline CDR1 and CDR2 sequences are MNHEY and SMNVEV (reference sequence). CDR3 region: CASSSAVGGISREQFF. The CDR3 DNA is TGTGCCAGCAGCTCCGCCGTAGGCGGGATCTCGCGTGAGCAGTTCTTC.

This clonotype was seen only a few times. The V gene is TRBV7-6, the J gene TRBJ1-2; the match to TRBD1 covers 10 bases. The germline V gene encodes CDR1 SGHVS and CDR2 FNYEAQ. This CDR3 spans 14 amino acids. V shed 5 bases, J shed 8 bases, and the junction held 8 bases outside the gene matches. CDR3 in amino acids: CASSQDRGYGGYTF. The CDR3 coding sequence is TGTGCCAGCAGCCAGGACAGGGGGTATGGGGGCTACACCTTC.

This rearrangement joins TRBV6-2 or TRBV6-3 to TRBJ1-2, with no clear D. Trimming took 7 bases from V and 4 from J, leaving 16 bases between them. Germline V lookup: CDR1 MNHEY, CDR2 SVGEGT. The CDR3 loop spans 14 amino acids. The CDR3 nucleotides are TGTGCCAGCACGTACTTATCTTCCGGCTATGGCTACACCTTC. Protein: CASTYLSSGYGYTF.

In DNA, the CDR3 is TGTGCCAGCATGGGGGGGGACTTGAACACTGAAGCTTTCTTT. It encodes CASMGGDLNTEAFF. The chain has TRBV6-8 and TRBJ1-1; possible D gene TRBD1, 5 bases. Germline assignment: CDR1 MNHGY and CDR2 SAAAGT. This CDR3 is built from 14 residues. The V end lost 7 bases, the J end lost 0 bases, and 12 bases lay between the germline ends.

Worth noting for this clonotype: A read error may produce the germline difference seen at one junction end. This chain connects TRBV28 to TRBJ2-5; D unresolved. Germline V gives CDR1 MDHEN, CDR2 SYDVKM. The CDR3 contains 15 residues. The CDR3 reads CASSLWEQSQETQYF. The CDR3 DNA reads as TGTGCCAGCAGTTTATGGGAACAGAGCCAAGAGACTCAGTACTTC.

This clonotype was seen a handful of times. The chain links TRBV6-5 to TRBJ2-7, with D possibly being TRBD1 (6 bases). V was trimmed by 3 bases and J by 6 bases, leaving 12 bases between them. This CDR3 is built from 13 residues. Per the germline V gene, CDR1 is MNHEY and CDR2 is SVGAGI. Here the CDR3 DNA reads TGTGCCAGCAGTTATGGGACACTCTTCGAGCAGTACTTC. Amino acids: CASSYGTLFEQYF.

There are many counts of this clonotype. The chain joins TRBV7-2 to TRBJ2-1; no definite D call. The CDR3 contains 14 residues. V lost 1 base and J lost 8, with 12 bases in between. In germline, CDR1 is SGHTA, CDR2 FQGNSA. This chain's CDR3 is CASSLGPKGDEQFF. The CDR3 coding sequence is TGTGCCAGCAGCTTAGGACCCAAAGGCGATGAGCAGTTCTTC.

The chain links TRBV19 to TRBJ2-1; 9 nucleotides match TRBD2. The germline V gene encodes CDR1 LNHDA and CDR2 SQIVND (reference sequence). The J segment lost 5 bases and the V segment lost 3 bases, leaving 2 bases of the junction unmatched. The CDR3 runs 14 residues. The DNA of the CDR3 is TGTGCCAGTAGTATGTCTAGCGGGAACAATGAGCAGTTCTTC. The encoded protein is CASSMSSGNNEQFF.

The CDR3 DNA sequence: TGTGCCAGCAGCGCCAGTAGGGTTCAAGAGACCCAGTACTTC. It translates to CASSASRVQETQYF. The genes are TRBV9 and TRBJ2-5; D ambiguous. Trimming removed 3 bases from V and 2 bases from J, with 11 bases in between. The length of the CDR3 is 14 residues. CDR1 and CDR2 from the germline V gene are SGDLS and YYNGEE.

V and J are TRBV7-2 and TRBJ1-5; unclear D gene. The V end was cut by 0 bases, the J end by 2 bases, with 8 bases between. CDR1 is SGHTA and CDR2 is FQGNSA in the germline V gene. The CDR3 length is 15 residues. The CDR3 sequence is CASSLAPSGNQPQHF. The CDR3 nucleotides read TGTGCCAGCAGCTTAGCACCCTCCGGCAATCAGCCCCAGCATTTT.

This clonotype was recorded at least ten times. The CDR3 DNA reads TGTGCCAGCAGCTTAGTGAGGTTTAGGGATTTAAGTCCTACTGAAGCTTTCTTT. This encodes CASSLVRFRDLSPTEAFF. This chain links TRBV7-2 with TRBJ1-1; no clear D gene. Germline V lookup: CDR1 SGHTA, CDR2 FQGNSA. The V end was cut by 1 base, the J end by 5 bases, with 23 bases between. The CDR3 spans 18 residues.

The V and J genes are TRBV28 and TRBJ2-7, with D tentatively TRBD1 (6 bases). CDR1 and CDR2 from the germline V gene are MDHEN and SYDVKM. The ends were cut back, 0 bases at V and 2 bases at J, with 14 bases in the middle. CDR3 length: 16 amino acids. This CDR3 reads CASSLWSPGHTYEQYF. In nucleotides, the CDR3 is TGTGCCAGCAGTTTATGGTCCCCGGGACATACCTACGAGCAGTACTTC.